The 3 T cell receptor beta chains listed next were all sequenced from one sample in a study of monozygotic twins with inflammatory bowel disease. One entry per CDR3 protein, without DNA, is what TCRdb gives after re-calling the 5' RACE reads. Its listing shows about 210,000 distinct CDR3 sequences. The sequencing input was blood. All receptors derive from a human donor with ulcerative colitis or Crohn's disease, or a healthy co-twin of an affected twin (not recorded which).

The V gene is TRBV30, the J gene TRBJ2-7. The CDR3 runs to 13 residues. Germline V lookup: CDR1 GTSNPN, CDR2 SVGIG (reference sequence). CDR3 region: CAWSVSLFYEQYF.

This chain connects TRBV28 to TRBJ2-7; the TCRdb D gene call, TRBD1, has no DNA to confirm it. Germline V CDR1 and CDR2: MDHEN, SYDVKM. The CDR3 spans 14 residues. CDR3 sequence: CASSLTRDINLQYF.

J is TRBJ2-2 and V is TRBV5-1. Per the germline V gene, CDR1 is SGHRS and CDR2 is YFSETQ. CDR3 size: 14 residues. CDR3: CASSLSTNTGELFF.